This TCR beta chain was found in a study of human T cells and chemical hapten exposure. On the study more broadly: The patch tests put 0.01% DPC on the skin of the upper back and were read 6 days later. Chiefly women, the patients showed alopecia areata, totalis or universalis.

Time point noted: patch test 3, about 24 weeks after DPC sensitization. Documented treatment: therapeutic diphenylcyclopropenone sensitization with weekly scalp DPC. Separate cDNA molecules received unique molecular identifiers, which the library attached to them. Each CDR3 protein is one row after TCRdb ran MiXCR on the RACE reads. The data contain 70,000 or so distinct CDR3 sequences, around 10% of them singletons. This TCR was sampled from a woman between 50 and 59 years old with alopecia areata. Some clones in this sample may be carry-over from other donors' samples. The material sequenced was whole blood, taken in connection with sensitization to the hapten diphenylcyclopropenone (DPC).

CDR3 region: CASSSGTEAFF. CDR3 DNA sequence: TGTGCCAGCAGCTCCGGCACTGAAGCTTTCTTT. The chain combines TRBV7-8 with TRBJ1-1; unclear D gene. V lost 4 bases to trimming and J lost 4 bases, with 4 bases between them. The CDR3 totals 11 residues. The V gene's germline CDR1 is SGHVS and CDR2 FQNEAQ. The full variable domain, rest sourced from reference TRBV7-8 and TRBJ1-1, is GAGVSQSPRYKVAKRGQDVALRCDPISGHVSLFWYQQALGQGPEFLTYFQNEAQLDKSGLPSDRFFAERPEGSVSTLKIQRTQQEDSAVYLCASSSGTEAFFGQGTRLTVV.